This entry concerns a single T cell receptor (beta chain). The sample is drawn from a study of shared clonotypes between healthy human individuals. Study details: Serving as donors were two women and a few men, whose ages spanned 18 to 49.

In the CD4+ fraction, cells were divided into CD45RA+ naive and CD45RA-negative memory subsets. Looked up from germline, CDR1 is SGHTA and CDR2 is FQGNSA. CDR3 length: 13 amino acids. Trimming took 3 bases from V and 6 from J, leaving 11 bases between them. The repertoire was sequenced with immunoSEQ multiplex PCR; TCRdb's copy has only in-frame clones and lacks some. The sample holds under 1,100,000 clones, roughly 70% seen once. The chain combines TRBV7-2 with TRBJ1-1; tentative D call: TRBD1 (6 bases). Material: memory CD4+ T cells sorted from blood. This sample's subset: CD45RA-negative fraction. The TCR sequence derives from a man aged 18 to 30 in good health. CDR3 sequence reads: CASSFWGPAEAFF. For the CDR3, the DNA is TGTGCCAGCAGCTTCTGGGGGCCGGCTGAAGCTTTCTTT.